Listed here are 17 T cell receptor beta chains from one sample, sequenced in a study of T cell repertoires in cytomegalovirus infection. TCRdb re-called the reads through MiXCR, storing one row per CDR3 protein. The sample lists 200,000 to 250,000 distinct CDR3 sequences; over 9% were seen once. The specimen was PBMCs. Receptor source: a human donor in good health (CMV status not recorded). Some clones in this sample may be carry-over from other donors' samples.

The rearrangement joins TRBV7-3 to TRBJ1-1; D remains ambiguous. CDR3 length: 14 amino acids. V lost 0 bases to trimming and J lost 7 bases, with 12 bases between them. Germline V gene sequence: CDR1 SGHTA, CDR2 FQGTGA. CDR3 region: CASSLTHAEGEAFF. As DNA, the CDR3 is TGTGCCAGCAGCTTAACTCACGCGGAGGGTGAAGCTTTCTTT.

There are many counts of this clonotype. This chain joins TRBV7-2 and TRBJ1-2; weak D call: TRBD1 (6 bases). In germline, CDR1 is SGHTA, CDR2 FQGNSA. Trimming shortened V by 0 bases and J by 5 bases, and 13 bases separated the two germline ends. The CDR3 sequence is 15 residues long. The CDR3 sequence: CASSLARAGVYGYTF. The DNA of the CDR3 is TGTGCCAGCAGCTTAGCGCGGGCAGGGGTATATGGCTACACCTTC.

This clonotype was seen at least ten times. The chain combines TRBV19 with TRBJ2-5, with 13 bases fitting TRBD2. Germline V CDR1 and CDR2: LNHDA, SQIVND (reference sequence). V lost 5 bases to trimming and J lost 5 bases; unmatched junction nucleotides: 8. The CDR3 spans 16 residues. The CDR3 sequence: CASSSRLAGGRETQYF. The CDR3, as DNA: TGTGCCAGTAGTTCTCGACTAGCGGGAGGCCGGGAGACCCAGTACTTC.

This clonotype was recorded at least ten times. The junction departs from germline at one end; a sequencing error may be responsible. The chain employs TRBV6-2 or TRBV6-3 and TRBJ2-1, with D unresolved. The CDR3 contains 13 residues. Germline-derived CDR1 and CDR2 are MNHEY and SVGEGT. Written as DNA, the CDR3 is TGTGCCAGCAGCCGAGCGCGTAGCAATGGGCAGTTCTTC. This sequence encodes CASSRARSNGQFF.

The chain recombines TRBV5-6 with TRBJ1-2; perhaps TRBD1 as D (6 bases). Germline V CDR1 and CDR2: SGHDT, YYEEEE. The CDR3 covers 15 residues. V lost 3 bases, J lost 4 bases, and 16 bases lay in between. This CDR3 is CASSYRDTSLYGYTF. The CDR3 DNA reads TGTGCCAGCAGCTATCGGGACACTTCCCTCTATGGCTACACCTTC.

Notes on this clonotype: A much larger clone differs from this one at a single base, so this may be a read error. V and J are TRBV6-2 or TRBV6-3 and TRBJ2-2; a possible D gene is TRBD2 (5 bases). There are 16 residues in the CDR3. From germline, CDR1 is MNHEY and CDR2 SVGEGT. This CDR3 is CASNRMVLKNTGELLF. DNA of the CDR3: TGTGCCAGCAATAGAATGGTCCTCAAGAACACCGGGGAGCTGTTATTT.

The table lists this clonotype with a few counts. The J gene is TRBJ2-3, the V gene TRBV19; TRBD1 matches 7 bases. After removal of 5 bases from V and 4 bases from J, the junction contained 3 bases not matched to a gene. The germline V gene has CDR1 LNHDA and CDR2 SQIVND (reference sequence). The CDR3 spans 13 residues. As DNA, the CDR3 is TGTGCCAGTAGTCCACAGGGGCCAGATACGCAGTATTTT. Translation gives CASSPQGPDTQYF.

This clonotype was picked up many times. J is TRBJ2-5 and V is TRBV7-2; D is ambiguous. This CDR3 contains 14 residues. V was pared by 1 base and J by 5 bases, with 11 bases between. Germline values: CDR1 SGHTA, CDR2 FQGNSA. In nucleotides, the CDR3 is TGTGCCAGCAGCTTAGGAAGTTCCAGGGAGACCCAGTACTTC. Its translation: CASSLGSSRETQYF.

The chain employs TRBV29-1 and TRBJ1-5; D possibly corresponds to TRBD1 (5 bases). CDR1 and CDR2 from the germline V gene are SQVTM and ANQGSEA. The CDR3 is 13 residues long. The V end lost 5 bases, the J end lost 5 bases, and 13 bases lay between the germline ends. The CDR3 bases are TGCAGCGTTTCCCAGGGTTCCCATCAGCCCCAGCATTTT. Its translation: CSVSQGSHQPQHF.

The sample holds a few counts of this clonotype. This chain joins TRBV2 and TRBJ1-5; D is possibly TRBD1 (5 bases). Germline-derived CDR1 and CDR2 are SNHLY and FYNNEI. The CDR3 totals 13 residues. The V end was cut by 5 bases, the J end by 7 bases, with 12 bases between. The CDR3 spells CASSRDSIQPQHF. The CDR3 region has the DNA TGTGCCAGCAGTCGAGACAGCATCCAGCCCCAGCATTTT.

This clonotype was recorded at least ten times. The V gene is TRBV7-2, the J gene TRBJ2-3, with TRBD2 matching over 12 bases. V gave up 3 bases and J gave up 0 bases; unmatched junction bases: 4. Looked up from germline, CDR1 is SGHTA and CDR2 is FQGNSA. This CDR3 region has 17 residues. The CDR3 loop reads CASSLASGRGSTDTQYF. The CDR3, as DNA: TGTGCCAGCAGCTTGGCTAGCGGGAGGGGTAGCACAGATACGCAGTATTTT.

The CDR3 sequence is CATSRGREPYNEQFF. DNA of the CDR3: TGTGCCACCAGCAGAGGGCGGGAGCCCTACAATGAGCAGTTCTTC. V gene TRBV15 combines with J gene TRBJ2-1; 7 bases line up with TRBD2. Germline V gene lookup returns CDR1 LNHNV and CDR2 YYDKDF (reference sequence). V lost 1 base and J lost 2; bases outside the gene matches: 2. This CDR3 has 15 residues.

This clonotype occurred many times. The V and J genes are TRBV7-2 and TRBJ1-5, with D hard to call. This CDR3 comprises 15 residues. V dropped 2 bases and J dropped 4 bases, with 12 bases sitting between them. The germline gives CDR1 SGHTA, CDR2 FQGNSA. CDR3 in amino acids: CASSLIPGINQPQHF. The CDR3, as DNA: TGTGCCAGCAGCTTAATCCCCGGGATTAATCAGCCCCAGCATTTT.

This clonotype has at least ten counts. V and J are TRBV11-3 and TRBJ2-5, with a tentative D call TRBD1 (6 bases). V was cut by 1 base and J by 4 bases, with 13 bases left in between. Germline CDR1 SGHNT, CDR2 YENEEA. This CDR3 has 15 residues. CDR3 region: CASSLVTIQGETQYF. The CDR3 nucleotides are TGTGCCAGCAGCTTAGTCACCATACAGGGAGAGACCCAGTACTTC. Combining the CDR3 with reference TRBV11-3 and TRBJ2-5 gives the whole variable domain EAGVVQSPRYKIIEKKQPVAFWCNPISGHNTLYWYLQNLGQGPELLIRYENEEAVDDSQLPKDRFSAERLKGVDSTLKIQPAELGDSAVYLCASSLVTIQGETQYFGPGTRLLVL.

This clonotype was observed a few times. V gene TRBV12-3 or TRBV12-4 combines with J gene TRBJ1-4, with a weak D call TRBD1 (6 bases). Trimming pared 5 bases from V and 5 bases from J, leaving 12 bases between. This CDR3 region has 14 residues. The CDR3 here is CASSRRGGNEKLFF. CDR3 in DNA: TGTGCCAGCAGTCGTAGGGGGGGGAATGAAAAACTGTTTTTT.

This clonotype was observed at least ten times. The J gene is TRBJ1-1, the V gene TRBV19; TRBD1 might be the D (5 bases). This CDR3 spans 14 amino acids. Germline V gene lookup returns CDR1 LNHDA and CDR2 SQIVND (reference sequence). The V end lost 5 bases, the J end lost 5 bases, and 15 bases lay between the germline ends. In nucleotides, the CDR3 is TGTGCCAGTAGTTTTTGGGGGGGTAATACTGAAGCTTTCTTT. This encodes CASSFWGGNTEAFF.

This sequence joins TRBV10-3 and TRBJ1-2; no definite D call. The CDR3 length is 15 residues. Trimming shortened V by 5 bases and J by 0 bases, and 13 bases separated the two germline ends. CDR1 and CDR2 from the germline V gene are ENHRY and SYGVKD. This chain's CDR3 is CAISSGESANYGYTF. In DNA, the CDR3 is TGTGCCATCAGTTCCGGGGAGTCAGCTAACTATGGCTACACCTTC.